The 23 T cell receptor beta chains reported below all come from one sample, sequenced in a study of blood T cell repertoires in COVID-19. Libraries were prepared by immunoSEQ multiplex PCR; TCRdb keeps only in-frame clonotypes and omits some of them. The sample lists about 230,000 clones; more than 65% were seen once. Sequencing was performed on peripheral blood. The source is a woman in her thirties or forties who had recovered from COVID-19.

The J gene is TRBJ2-5, the V gene TRBV7-2, with D unresolved. The CDR3 is 14 amino acids. Germline V gene sequence: CDR1 SGHTA, CDR2 FQGNSA. The germline V and J ends were trimmed by 4 bases and 1 base, with 10 bases remaining between them. CDR3 amino acids: CASSSVSTQETQYF. The CDR3 coding sequence is TGTGCCAGCAGCTCGGTATCTACCCAAGAGACCCAGTACTTC.

Only a few counts were recorded for this clone. The rearrangement links TRBV15 to TRBJ1-5, with D possibly being TRBD1 (5 bases). Trimming left V 0 bases short and J 6 bases short, with 12 bases between. Germline-derived CDR1 and CDR2 are LNHNV and YYDKDF (reference sequence). The CDR3 loop spans 15 amino acids. The CDR3 here is CATSREQGIGQPQHF. The CDR3 bases are TGTGCCACCAGCAGAGAGCAGGGAATTGGTCAGCCCCAGCATTTT. Supplemented by reference TRBV15 and TRBJ1-5, the full variable domain reads DAMVIQNPRYQVTQFGKPVTLSCSQTLNHNVMYWYQQKSSQAPKLLFHYYDKDFNNEADTPDNFQSRRPNTSFCFLDIRSPGLGDTAMYLCATSREQGIGQPQHFGDGTRLSIL.

This clone was seen once. The V and J genes are TRBV2 and TRBJ1-6; no firm D call. Trimming pared 2 bases from V and 5 bases from J, leaving 16 bases between. This CDR3 is built from 17 residues. The V gene's germline CDR1 is SNHLY and CDR2 FYNNEI. The CDR3 loop is CASSERRRTTNNSPLHF. The DNA for the CDR3 is TGTGCCAGCAGTGAAAGGAGGCGGACGACTAATAATTCACCCCTCCACTTT.

This chain uses TRBV5-6 with TRBJ2-3, with D tentatively TRBD2 (6 bases). There are 16 residues in the CDR3. The germline V gene has CDR1 SGHDT and CDR2 YYEEEE. With 3 bases removed from V and 1 base from J, the gap between germline ends came to 15 bases. CDR3 region: CASSSRGIRGTDTQYF. As DNA, the CDR3 is TGTGCCAGCAGCTCCCGGGGGATAAGAGGCACAGATACGCAGTATTTT.

The V call is TRBV11-2, the J call TRBJ2-7; 7 positions match TRBD1. V trimming: 1 base; J trimming: 3 bases; junction bases outside the gene matches: 9. CDR3 length: 16 residues. Germline V lookup: CDR1 SGHAT, CDR2 FQNNGV. The CDR3 bases are TGTGCCAGCAGCTTAGCGTGGGGCAGGGGGTTCTACGAGCAGTACTTC. Protein sequence: CASSLAWGRGFYEQYF.

In this sample, this clone turned up once. CDR3 sequence (DNA): TGTGCCAGTGGACCAACTAGCGTCACAGAGACCCAGTACTTC. Its protein product is CASGPTSVTETQYF. The chain uses TRBV19 and TRBJ2-5; 7 nucleotides line up with TRBD2. The V segment lost 8 bases and the J segment 4 bases; nucleotides outside the gene matches: 10. The CDR3 sequence is 14 residues long. Germline loops: CDR1 LNHDA, CDR2 SQIVND (reference sequence).

The genes are TRBV5-1 and TRBJ2-1, with TRBD1 as a possible D gene (6 bases). Trimming shortened V by 0 bases and J by 3 bases, and 13 bases separated the two germline ends. From germline, CDR1 is SGHRS and CDR2 YFSETQ. The CDR3 is made up of 16 amino acids. CDR3 in DNA: TGCGCCAGCAGCTTGGCGGGCACAGGGCACTACAATGAGCAGTTCTTC. Protein product: CASSLAGTGHYNEQFF.

V is TRBV24-1 and J is TRBJ2-3, with 11 bases lining up with TRBD1. This CDR3 comprises 19 residues. Germline-derived CDR1 and CDR2 are KGHDR and SFDVKD. V gave up 4 bases and J gave up 5 bases; unmatched junction bases: 16. The CDR3 DNA is TGTGCCACCAGTGACCGGCCCGGGACAGGGGGTAAATTTGGAGATACGCAGTATTTT. It codes for CATSDRPGTGGKFGDTQYF.

V usage is TRBV3-1 (or the pseudogene TRBV3-2) and J usage is TRBJ1-5; a possible D gene is TRBD1 (6 bases). This CDR3 spans 15 amino acids. Per the germline V gene, CDR1 is LGHDT and CDR2 is YNNKEL (reference sequence). V lost 0 bases, J lost 5 bases, and 11 bases lay in between. CDR3 in DNA: TGTGCCAGCAGCCAAGATCACAGGGCAGATCAGCCCCAGCATTTT. As protein: CASSQDHRADQPQHF.

The chain couples TRBV28 to TRBJ1-5; 8 nucleotides line up with TRBD1. J was trimmed by 2 bases and V by 2 bases; bases with no gene match: 5. The CDR3 is made up of 16 amino acids. The germline CDR1 and CDR2 sequences are MDHEN and SYDVKM. The DNA for the CDR3 is TGTGCCAGCAGTTTAGCACAGGGGGGGGGCAATCAGCCCCAGCATTTT. It codes for CASSLAQGGGNQPQHF.

This clone has only a few counts. The V gene is TRBV5-6, the J gene TRBJ2-1; 10 nucleotides line up with TRBD1. The CDR3 totals 16 residues. V lost 2 bases and J lost 1; bases outside the gene matches: 3. Germline CDR1 is SGHDT and CDR2 is YYEEEE. As DNA, the CDR3 is TGTGCCAGCAGCTTAGACAGGGGGCCGTCCTACAATGAGCAGTTCTTC. It codes for CASSLDRGPSYNEQFF.

In its sample, this clone was seen once. The gene calls are TRBV19 and TRBJ1-1; a weak D match, TRBD1 (5 bases). The CDR3 extends over 14 amino acids. The V gene lost 4 bases and the J gene lost 4 bases, with 13 bases spanning the gap. Germline-derived CDR1 and CDR2 are LNHDA and SQIVND (reference sequence). The CDR3 DNA is TGTGCCAGTAGTAACCGCCGGGGGAGCACTGAAGCTTTCTTT. The encoded protein is CASSNRRGSTEAFF.

V usage is TRBV6-5 and J usage is TRBJ2-5, with 12 bases aligning to TRBD2. Germline lookup yields CDR1 MNHEY and CDR2 SVGAGI. The CDR3 has 14 residues. V was pared by 8 bases and J by 5 bases, with 6 bases of the junction left unmatched. The CDR3: CASGPSGGAETQYF. The DNA of the CDR3 is TGTGCCAGCGGTCCTAGCGGGGGGGCCGAGACCCAGTACTTC.

This sequence joins TRBV18 and TRBJ1-3; D unresolved. The CDR3 covers 14 residues. Germline V gives CDR1 KGHSH, CDR2 LQKENI. V dropped 2 bases and J dropped 2 bases, with 7 bases sitting between them. CDR3 residues: CASSPDSPGNTIYF. Written as DNA, the CDR3 is TGTGCCAGCTCACCAGATAGCCCTGGAAACACCATATATTTT.

This clone was seen a few times. This rearrangement joins TRBV7-9 to TRBJ1-2; 8 nucleotides line up with TRBD1. V gave up 5 bases and J gave up 4 bases; unmatched junction bases: 9. This CDR3 is built from 15 residues. Germline loops: CDR1 SEHNR, CDR2 FQNEAQ (reference sequence). CDR3: CASSIWDRLLYGYTF. CDR3 coding DNA: TGTGCCAGCAGCATATGGGACAGGCTACTCTATGGCTACACCTTC.

This chain uses TRBV14 with TRBJ2-2; D is possibly TRBD1 (5 bases). CDR1 is SGHDN and CDR2 is FVKESK in the germline V gene. Trimming removed 2 bases from V and 5 bases from J, with 9 bases in between. The CDR3 length is 14 residues. In nucleotides, the CDR3 is TGTGCCAGCAGCCAATCGACAGTAACCGGGGAGCTGTTTTTT. It is translated as CASSQSTVTGELFF.

This clone was seen a few times. The genes are TRBV6-2 or TRBV6-3 and TRBJ1-5; D is unresolved. This CDR3 has 14 residues. The V end lost 4 bases, the J end lost 4 bases, and 11 bases lay between the germline ends. Germline V gives CDR1 MNHEY, CDR2 SVGEGT. CDR3 loop: CASSSTDLNQPQHF. CDR3 nucleotide sequence: TGTGCCAGCAGTTCCACAGATCTAAATCAGCCCCAGCATTTT.

This clone showed up just once. The J gene is TRBJ2-3, the V gene TRBV5-1, with TRBD1 matching over 7 bases. The CDR3 has 17 residues. With V trimmed by 5 bases and J by 1 base, 13 bases remained unmatched. Germline CDR1 is SGHRS and CDR2 is YFSETQ. The CDR3 reads CASRVWSGDSGTDTQYF. In nucleotides, the CDR3 is TGCGCCAGCAGAGTTTGGTCAGGGGACAGTGGCACAGATACGCAGTATTTT.

This clone was observed a few times. This sequence joins TRBV6-5 and TRBJ1-6; 7 positions match TRBD1. The CDR3 runs to 15 residues. Germline V lookup: CDR1 MNHEY, CDR2 SVGAGI. The V and J ends lost 2 bases and 9 bases, in that order; junction bases with no gene match: 7. CDR3 DNA: TGTGCCAGCAGTTACCAGACAGGGAGGAGTTCACCCCTCCACTTT. It specifies CASSYQTGRSSPLHF.

This clone was counted once. V gene TRBV19 combines with J gene TRBJ1-2, with a weak D call TRBD1 (6 bases). The ends were cut back, 6 bases at V and 3 bases at J, with 14 bases in the middle. The germline CDR1 and CDR2 sequences are LNHDA and SQIVND (reference sequence). This CDR3 has 14 residues. In nucleotides, the CDR3 is TGTGCCAGTAGCGATGGACAGCGAGACTATGGCTACACCTTC. Translation: CASSDGQRDYGYTF.

In its sample, this clone was seen once. This chain uses TRBV4-3 with TRBJ2-1; 7 nucleotides align to TRBD1. Per the germline V gene, CDR1 is LGHNA and CDR2 is YSLEER. CDR3 length: 15 amino acids. Trimming cost V 0 bases and J 7 bases; bases outside gene matches: 6. The CDR3 nucleotides are TGCGCCAGCAGCCAAGATACAGGGGAAACAAATGAGCAGTTCTTC. Residues: CASSQDTGETNEQFF.

A few counts support this clone. The chain employs TRBV29-1 and TRBJ1-2; TRBD1 matches at 7 bases. The germline V gene has CDR1 SQVTM and CDR2 ANQGSEA. The trim removed 2 bases at V and 5 bases at J, leaving 5 bases unmatched. The CDR3 totals 13 residues. The CDR3 spells CSVEPGQSYGYTF. The CDR3 DNA reads TGCAGCGTTGAACCGGGACAGTCGTATGGCTACACCTTC.

This clone occurred once. DNA of the CDR3: TGTGCCAGCAGCTATTCGGGGGGACCCTACAATGAGCAGTTCTTC. Translated: CASSYSGGPYNEQFF. The chain is built from TRBV5-6 and TRBJ2-1; TRBD2 matches 7 bases. Trimming cost V 3 bases and J 2 bases; bases outside gene matches: 5. This CDR3 is 15 amino acids long. CDR1 is SGHDT, CDR2 YYEEEE, per germline.